This record looks at one T cell receptor beta chain sequence and its context. These data originate in a study of blood T cell repertoires in COVID-19. The overall study: Samples of COVID-19 (acute and convalescent) were obtained from the United States, Italy and Spain. PBMCs, B-cell-depleted T cells, or T cells provided the cDNA or gDNA that made up the material.

Original handling: Reference gene primers were amplified, and this amplification served to estimate nucleated cell counts. Some clones are missing from TCRdb's copy, which holds only in-frame ones; the method was immunoSEQ multiplex PCR. V, J and clone size were drawn from that table, and D and trimming were deduced from the DNA. This sample has 110,000 to 150,000 clones, with approximately 88% found just once. The trim removed 6 bases at V and 5 bases at J, leaving 9 bases unmatched. Germline CDR1 is SGHTA and CDR2 is FQGNSA. The CDR3 runs to 14 residues. Sequenced sample: peripheral blood. The receptor's source is a man between 65 and 85 years old with acute or convalescent COVID-19. This chain connects TRBV7-2 to TRBJ2-5, with TRBD2 matching over 7 bases. The CDR3 is CASSASGRGETQYF. The CDR3 nucleotides are TGTGCCAGCAGTGCTAGTGGGAGGGGTGAGACCCAGTACTTC.